This TCR beta chain was recorded in a study of STAT5B mutations in CD4+ large granular lymphocyte leukemia. Study outcomes and limitations: TRBV06-family usage was enriched in top patient clones (8/27) versus controls (2/35).

Trimming shortened V by 7 bases and J by 5 bases, and 11 bases separated the two germline ends. Germline CDR1 and CDR2: SNHLY and FYNNEI. This CDR3 contains 12 residues. Control samples were healthy donors' buffy coats. The method was immunoSEQ multiplex PCR; TCRdb's version includes in-frame clones alone and lacks a portion of them. The sample yields about 32,000 clones, under 85% seen once. On this clone itself: Its antigen is not identified.

This receptor was taken from a human donor in good health. Input material: CD4+ T cells from blood buffy coats. This chain connects TRBV2 to TRBJ2-5; a weak D match, TRBD2 (7 bases). The CDR3 spells CASKGGGETQYF. The CDR3 bases are TGTGCCAGCAAAGGGGGAGGGGAGACCCAGTACTTC.